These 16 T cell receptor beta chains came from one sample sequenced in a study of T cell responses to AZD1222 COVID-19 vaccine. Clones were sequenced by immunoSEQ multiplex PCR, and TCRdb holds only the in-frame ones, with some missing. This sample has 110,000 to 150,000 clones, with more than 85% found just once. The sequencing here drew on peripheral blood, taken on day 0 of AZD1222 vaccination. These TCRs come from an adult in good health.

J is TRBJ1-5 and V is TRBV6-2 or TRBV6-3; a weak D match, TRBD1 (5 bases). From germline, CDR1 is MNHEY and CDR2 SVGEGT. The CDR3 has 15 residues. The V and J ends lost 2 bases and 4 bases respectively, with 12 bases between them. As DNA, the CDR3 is TGTGCCAGCAGTTACGAGAGGAAGGGGAATCAGCCCCAGCATTTT. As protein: CASSYERKGNQPQHF.

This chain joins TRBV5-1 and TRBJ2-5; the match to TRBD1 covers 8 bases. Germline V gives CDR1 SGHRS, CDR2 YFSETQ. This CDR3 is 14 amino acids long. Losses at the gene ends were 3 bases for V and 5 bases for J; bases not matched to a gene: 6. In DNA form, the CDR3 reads TGCGCCAGCAGCTCGACGGACAGGGATGAGACCCAGTACTTC. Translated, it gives CASSSTDRDETQYF. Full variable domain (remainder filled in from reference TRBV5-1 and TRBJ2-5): KAGVTQTPRYLIKTRGQQVTLSCSPISGHRSVSWYQQTPGQGLQFLFEYFSETQRNKGNFPGRFSGRQFSNSRSEMNVSTLELGDSALYLCASSSTDRDETQYFGPGTRLLVL.

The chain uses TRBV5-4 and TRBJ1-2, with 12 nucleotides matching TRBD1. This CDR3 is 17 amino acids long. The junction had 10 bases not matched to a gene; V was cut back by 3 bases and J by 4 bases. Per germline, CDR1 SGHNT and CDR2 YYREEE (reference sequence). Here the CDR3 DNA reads TGTGCCAGCAGCTCTCCGGGACAGGGGGCCCCTCCCTATGGCTACACCTTC. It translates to CASSSPGQGAPPYGYTF. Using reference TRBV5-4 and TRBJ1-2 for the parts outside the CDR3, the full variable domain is ETGVTQSPTHLIKTRGQQVTLRCSSQSGHNTVSWYQQALGQGPQFIFQYYREEENGRGNFPPRFSGLQFPNYSSELNVNALELDDSALYLCASSSPGQGAPPYGYTFGSGTRLTVV.

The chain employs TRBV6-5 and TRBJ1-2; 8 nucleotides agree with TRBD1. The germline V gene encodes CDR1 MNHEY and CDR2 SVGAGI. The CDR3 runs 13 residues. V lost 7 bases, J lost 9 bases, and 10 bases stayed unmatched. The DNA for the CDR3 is TGTGCCAGCAACGGGGCAGGGGGCGTTCGCTACACCTTC. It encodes CASNGAGGVRYTF.

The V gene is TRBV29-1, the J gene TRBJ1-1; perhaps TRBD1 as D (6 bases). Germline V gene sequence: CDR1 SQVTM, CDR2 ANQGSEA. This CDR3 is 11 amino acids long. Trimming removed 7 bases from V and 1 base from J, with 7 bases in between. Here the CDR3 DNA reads TGCAGCGGGGGACAGAACACTGAAGCTTTCTTT. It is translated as CSGGQNTEAFF.

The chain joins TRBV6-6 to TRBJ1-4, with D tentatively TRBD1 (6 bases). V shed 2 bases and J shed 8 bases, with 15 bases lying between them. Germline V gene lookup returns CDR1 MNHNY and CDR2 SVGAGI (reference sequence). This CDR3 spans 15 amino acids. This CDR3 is CASSYKGVGGEKLFF. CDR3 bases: TGTGCCAGCAGTTACAAGGGGGTTGGGGGAGAAAAACTGTTTTTT.

The CDR3 bases are TGTGCCAGCAACGGCAACCAGCGGGGCTACGAGCAGTACTTC. It is translated as CASNGNQRGYEQYF. This chain uses TRBV13 with TRBJ2-7; 7 bases match TRBD2. CDR1 and CDR2 from the germline V gene are PRHDT and FYEKMQ (reference sequence). There are 14 residues in the CDR3. Trimming removed 7 bases from V and 3 bases from J; junction bases left unmatched: 9. Variable domain in full (rest from reference TRBV13 and TRBJ2-7): AAGVIQSPRHLIKEKRETATLKCYPIPRHDTVYWYQQGPGQDPQFLISFYEKMQSDKGSIPDRFSAQQFSDYHSELNMSSLELGDSALYFCASNGNQRGYEQYFGPGTRLTVT.

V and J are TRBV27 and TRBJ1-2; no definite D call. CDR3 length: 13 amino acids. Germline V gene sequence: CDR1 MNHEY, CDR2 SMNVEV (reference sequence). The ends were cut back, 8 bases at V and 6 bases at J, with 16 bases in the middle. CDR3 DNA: TGTGCCAGCGGAATAGTCGATATAGATGGCTACACCTTC. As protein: CASGIVDIDGYTF.

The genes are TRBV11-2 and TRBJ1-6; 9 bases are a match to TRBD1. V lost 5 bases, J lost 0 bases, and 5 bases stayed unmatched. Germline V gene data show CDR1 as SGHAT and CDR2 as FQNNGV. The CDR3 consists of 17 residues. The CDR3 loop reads CASSRPGQGSYNSPLHF. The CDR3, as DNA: TGTGCCAGCAGCCGCCCGGGACAGGGCTCCTATAATTCACCCCTCCACTTT.

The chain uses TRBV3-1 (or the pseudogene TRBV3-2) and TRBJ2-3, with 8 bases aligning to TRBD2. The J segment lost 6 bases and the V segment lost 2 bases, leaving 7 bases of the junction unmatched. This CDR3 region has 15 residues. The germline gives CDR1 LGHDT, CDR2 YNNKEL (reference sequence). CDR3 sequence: CASSQLAGPRDTQYF. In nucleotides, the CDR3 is TGTGCCAGCAGCCAACTAGCGGGCCCTAGGGATACGCAGTATTTT.

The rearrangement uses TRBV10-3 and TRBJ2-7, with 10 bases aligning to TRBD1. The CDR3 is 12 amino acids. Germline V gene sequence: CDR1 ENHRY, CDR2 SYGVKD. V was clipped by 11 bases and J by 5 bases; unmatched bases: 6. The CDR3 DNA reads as TGTGCCGCATCCGGGACAGGGGACGAGCAGTACTTC. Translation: CAASGTGDEQYF.

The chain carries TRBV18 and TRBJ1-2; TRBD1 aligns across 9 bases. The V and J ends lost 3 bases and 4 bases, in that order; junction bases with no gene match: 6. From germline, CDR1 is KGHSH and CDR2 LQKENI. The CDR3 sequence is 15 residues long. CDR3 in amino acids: CASSPGQGEFYGYTF. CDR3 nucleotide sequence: TGTGCCAGCTCACCGGGACAGGGAGAGTTCTATGGCTACACCTTC.

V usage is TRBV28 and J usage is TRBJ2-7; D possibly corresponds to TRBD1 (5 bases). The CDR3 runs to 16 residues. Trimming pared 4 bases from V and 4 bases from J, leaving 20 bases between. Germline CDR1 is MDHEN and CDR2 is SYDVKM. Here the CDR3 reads CASSYYGAQVVYEQYF. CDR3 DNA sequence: TGTGCCAGCAGTTATTATGGGGCCCAGGTCGTGTACGAGCAGTACTTC. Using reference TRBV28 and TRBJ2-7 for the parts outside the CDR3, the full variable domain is DVKVTQSSRYLVKRTGEKVFLECVQDMDHENMFWYRQDPGLGLRLIYFSYDVKMKEKGDIPEGYSVSREKKERFSLILESASTNQTSMYLCASSYYGAQVVYEQYFGPGTRLTVT.

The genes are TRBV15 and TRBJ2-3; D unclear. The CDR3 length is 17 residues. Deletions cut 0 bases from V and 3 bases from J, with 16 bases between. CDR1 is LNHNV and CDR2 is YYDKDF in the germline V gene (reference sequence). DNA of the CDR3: TGTGCCACCAGCAGAGATCGTTCAGGTCTAAAGACAGATACGCAGTATTTT. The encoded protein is CATSRDRSGLKTDTQYF. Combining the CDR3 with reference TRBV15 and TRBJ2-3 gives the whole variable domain DAMVIQNPRYQVTQFGKPVTLSCSQTLNHNVMYWYQQKSSQAPKLLFHYYDKDFNNEADTPDNFQSRRPNTSFCFLDIRSPGLGDTAMYLCATSRDRSGLKTDTQYFGPGTRLTVL.

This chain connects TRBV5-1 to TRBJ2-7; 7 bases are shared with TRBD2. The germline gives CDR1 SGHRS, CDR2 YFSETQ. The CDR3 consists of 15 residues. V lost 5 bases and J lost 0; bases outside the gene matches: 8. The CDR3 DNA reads TGCGCCAGCAGACAGGATGCTAGCGGCTCCTACGAGCAGTACTTC. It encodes CASRQDASGSYEQYF.

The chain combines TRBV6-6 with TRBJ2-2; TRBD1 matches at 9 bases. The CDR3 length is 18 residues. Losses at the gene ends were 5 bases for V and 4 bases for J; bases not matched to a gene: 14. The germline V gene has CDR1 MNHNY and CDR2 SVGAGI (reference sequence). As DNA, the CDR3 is TGTGCCAGCAGTCCCCCACGACCCGGGACAGGGTCCACCGGGGAGCTGTTTTTT. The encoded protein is CASSPPRPGTGSTGELFF.